This entry lists 25 T cell receptor beta chains sequenced from one sample in a study of T cell responses to AZD1222 COVID-19 vaccine. The table came from immunoSEQ multiplex PCR; TCRdb's copy has only in-frame clones and leaves some out. Found here are around 96,000 clones, 75% to 95% of them singletons; the top ten hold 11%. This specimen was peripheral blood, taken 28 days after the second AZD1222 dose. The source is an adult who received the AZD1222 COVID-19 vaccine.

The chain links TRBV7-9 to TRBJ1-1; 7 bases line up with TRBD1. The CDR3 length is 15 residues. Looked up from germline, CDR1 is SEHNR and CDR2 is FQNEAQ (reference sequence). The V gene end was trimmed by 5 bases and the J gene end by 3 bases; junction bases not matched to a gene: 9. The CDR3 nucleotides are TGTGCCAGCAGCATTCGACAGGGCCGAGACACTGAAGCTTTCTTT. It yields the protein CASSIRQGRDTEAFF.

The chain couples TRBV7-2 to TRBJ1-5, with 8 bases lining up with TRBD1. J gave up 3 bases and V 8 bases, and 9 bases lay outside the gene matches. The CDR3 consists of 15 residues. From germline, CDR1 is SGHTA and CDR2 FQGNSA. This chain's CDR3 is CASAPGQVTNQPQHF. The CDR3 nucleotides are TGTGCCAGCGCCCCGGGACAGGTCACCAATCAGCCCCAGCATTTT.

The CDR3 sequence: CAWSALRTANQPQHF. The DNA for the CDR3 is TGTGCCTGGAGTGCCCTCAGGACCGCCAATCAGCCCCAGCATTTT. The chain combines TRBV30 with TRBJ1-5, with D hard to call. Trimming cost V 1 base and J 3 bases, with 13 bases left between them. The CDR3 is 15 residues long. The germline gives CDR1 GTSNPN, CDR2 SVGIG (reference sequence).

This clone was counted between two and nine times. The V and J genes are TRBV11-3 and TRBJ2-1; the match to TRBD2 covers 13 bases. The CDR3 sequence is 16 residues long. J was trimmed by 10 bases and V by 5 bases; bases with no gene match: 11. Per germline, CDR1 SGHNT and CDR2 YENEEA. The CDR3 loop is CASSTRLAGGNEEQFF. The CDR3 DNA sequence: TGTGCCAGCAGCACCCGACTAGCGGGGGGTAACGAAGAGCAGTTCTTC.

In this sample, this clone turned up a few times. The chain has TRBV10-3 and TRBJ1-2; TRBD1 matches 9 bases. Germline CDR1 reads ENHRY; CDR2 reads SYGVKD. Unmatched junction bases numbered 8, after V lost 0 bases and J lost 6 bases. This CDR3 is built from 16 residues. CDR3 sequence: CAISESTPGQGNGYTF. The CDR3 DNA reads as TGTGCCATCAGTGAGTCCACCCCGGGACAGGGAAATGGCTACACCTTC.

This clone was found once. DNA of the CDR3: TGTGCCAGCAGTTGGCGGGAATACTACGAGCAGTACTTC. The encoded protein is CASSWREYYEQYF. The chain employs TRBV27 and TRBJ2-7; TRBD2 is a possible D gene (6 bases). Germline V lookup: CDR1 MNHEY, CDR2 SMNVEV (reference sequence). Trimming pared 4 bases from V and 3 bases from J, leaving 10 bases between. CDR3 length equals 13 residues.

V gene TRBV9 combines with J gene TRBJ2-5; D gene uncertain. This CDR3 is 14 amino acids long. V shed 4 bases and J shed 4 bases, with 14 bases lying between them. Germline lookup yields CDR1 SGDLS and CDR2 YYNGEE. The CDR3 here is CASSPGQLGETQYF. In DNA, the CDR3 is TGTGCCAGCAGCCCCGGGCAACTGGGAGAGACCCAGTACTTC.

The chain is built from TRBV5-1 and TRBJ2-2; unclear D gene. Germline values: CDR1 SGHRS, CDR2 YFSETQ. The CDR3 is 14 residues long. The V gene lost 0 bases and the J gene lost 5 bases, with 8 bases spanning the gap. The CDR3 loop reads CASSLGISTGELFF. Here the CDR3 DNA reads TGCGCCAGCAGCTTGGGAATTTCGACCGGGGAGCTGTTTTTT.

V usage is TRBV27 and J usage is TRBJ1-1; 7 nucleotides agree with TRBD1. There are 14 residues in the CDR3. CDR1 MNHEY and CDR2 SMNVEV come from the germline V gene (reference sequence). The trim removed 2 bases at V and 1 base at J, leaving 1 base unmatched. The CDR3 is CASSLTGANTEAFF. CDR3 in DNA: TGTGCCAGCAGTTTAACAGGGGCGAACACTGAAGCTTTCTTT.

As to this clone: This sample also contains other DNA sequences that code for the same CDR3. The rearrangement uses TRBV2 and TRBJ1-5; a possible D gene is TRBD1 (5 bases). CDR3 length: 14 residues. The ends were cut back, 5 bases at V and 2 bases at J, with 10 bases in the middle. CDR1 is SNHLY, CDR2 FYNNEI, per germline. This chain's CDR3 is CASSRQGGNQPQHF. CDR3 DNA sequence: TGTGCCAGCAGTAGGCAGGGCGGCAATCAGCCCCAGCATTTT.

The chain uses TRBV3-1 (or the pseudogene TRBV3-2) and TRBJ2-5; 10 bases fit TRBD1. The CDR3 is 14 amino acids. The germline gives CDR1 LGHDT, CDR2 YNNKEL (reference sequence). Germline trimming cut 4 bases from V and 5 bases from J; bases unmatched to any gene: 4. The DNA of the CDR3 is TGTGCCAGCAGCCCTTGGACAGGGGGGGAGACCCAGTACTTC. It encodes CASSPWTGGETQYF.

The chain uses TRBV5-1 and TRBJ2-7, with TRBD1 matching 7 bases. Trimming cost V 1 base and J 7 bases; bases outside gene matches: 8. From germline, CDR1 is SGHRS and CDR2 YFSETQ. The CDR3 covers 14 residues. CDR3: CASSLRAQGEEQYF. The DNA of the CDR3 is TGCGCCAGCAGCTTGAGGGCCCAGGGGGAGGAGCAGTACTTC.

The V gene is TRBV2, the J gene TRBJ2-6; 8 bases are shared with TRBD1. The CDR3 totals 16 residues. CDR1 SNHLY and CDR2 FYNNEI come from the germline V gene. The J segment lost 3 bases and the V segment lost 7 bases, leaving 8 bases of the junction unmatched. The CDR3 region is CASKGTGSYGANVLTF. The DNA of the CDR3 is TGTGCCAGCAAGGGGACAGGTTCGTATGGGGCCAACGTCCTGACTTTC.

The chain employs TRBV5-4 and TRBJ2-3, with D unresolved. Trimming removed 4 bases from V and 2 bases from J, with 17 bases in between. The germline CDR1 and CDR2 sequences are SGHNT and YYREEE (reference sequence). This CDR3 has 16 residues. DNA for the CDR3: TGTGCCAGCAGCCCACCGGGTGGTAGTCCCACAGATACGCAGTATTTT. Its translation: CASSPPGGSPTDTQYF.

This clone was found a few times. This chain uses TRBV9 with TRBJ1-2; maybe TRBD1 (6 bases). V lost 3 bases and J lost 12, with 18 bases in between. Germline assignment: CDR1 SGDLS and CDR2 YYNGEE. The CDR3 is 13 residues long. CDR3: CASSGQQGPRHTF. The CDR3 coding sequence is TGTGCCAGCAGCGGACAACAGGGACCACGACACACCTTC.

The rearrangement uses TRBV7-8 and TRBJ2-1, with a weak D call TRBD2 (5 bases). Trimming took 5 bases from V and 0 from J, leaving 17 bases between them. The length of the CDR3 is 17 residues. Germline CDR1 SGHVS, CDR2 FQNEAQ. The CDR3 nucleotides read TGTGCCAGCAGCCCCTCAAGGGTAGGGAGCTCCTACAATGAGCAGTTCTTC. It is translated as CASSPSRVGSSYNEQFF.

The rearrangement links TRBV21-1 to TRBJ2-3; the table gives TRBD1 as D, unverified against the DNA. TRBV21-1 is labeled a pseudogene. This CDR3 has 20 amino acids. The CDR3 protein is CASSKRDRVSRRAGSDTQYF. The DNA for the CDR3 is TGTGCCAGCAGCAAGCGAGACAGGGTCAGCCGGAGGGCCGGTTCGGATACGCAGTATTTT.

The chain employs TRBV7-2 and TRBJ2-1; TRBD1 is a possible D gene (6 bases). This CDR3 region has 15 residues. With 1 base removed from V and 6 bases from J, the gap between germline ends came to 13 bases. Per germline, CDR1 SGHTA and CDR2 FQGNSA. This CDR3 is CASSLGVGQSNEQFF. In nucleotides, the CDR3 is TGTGCCAGCAGCTTAGGGGTCGGACAGAGCAATGAGCAGTTCTTC.

The chain links TRBV18 to TRBJ2-5; D remains ambiguous. The CDR3 contains 13 residues. Germline V gives CDR1 KGHSH, CDR2 LQKENI. V dropped 3 bases and J dropped 1 base, with 6 bases sitting between them. CDR3 nucleotides: TGTGCCAGCTCACCGGTAGGCCAAGAGACCCAGTACTTC. Protein sequence: CASSPVGQETQYF.

The chain employs TRBV9 and TRBJ2-1; 11 bases are a match to TRBD2. Per germline, CDR1 SGDLS and CDR2 YYNGEE. After removal of 4 bases from V and 4 bases from J, the junction contained 4 bases not matched to a gene. The CDR3 contains 15 residues. The CDR3 is CASSPTSGAYNEQFF. The CDR3 coding sequence is TGTGCCAGCAGCCCGACTAGCGGGGCGTACAATGAGCAGTTCTTC.

The V call is TRBV30, the J call TRBJ1-5; TRBD1 might be the D (6 bases). CDR3 length: 12 residues. Trimming removed 5 bases at V and 3 bases at J, with 8 bases between. Looked up from germline, CDR1 is GTSNPN and CDR2 is SVGIG (reference sequence). CDR3 residues: CAWDRNNQPQHF. CDR3 sequence (DNA): TGTGCCTGGGACAGGAACAATCAGCCCCAGCATTTT. Drawing the rest from reference TRBV30 and TRBJ1-5, the complete variable domain is SQTIHQWPATLVQPVGSPLSLECTVEGTSNPNLYWYRQAAGRGLQLLFYSVGIGQISSEVPQNLSASRPQDRQFILSSKKLLLSDSGFYLCAWDRNNQPQHFGDGTRLSIL.

The chain links TRBV5-6 to TRBJ1-2, with D maybe TRBD1 (5 bases). The CDR3 loop spans 13 amino acids. Trimming removed 4 bases from V and 1 base from J, with 8 bases in between. Germline V gene sequence: CDR1 SGHDT, CDR2 YYEEEE. DNA for the CDR3: TGTGCCAGCAGCGGGACTGTTAACTATGGCTACACCTTC. Translation gives CASSGTVNYGYTF.

The table lists this clone with a few counts. This chain uses TRBV9 with TRBJ2-7, with D maybe TRBD1 (5 bases). Germline CDR1 SGDLS, CDR2 YYNGEE. The CDR3 is made up of 14 amino acids. Trimming left V 3 bases short and J 3 bases short, with 13 bases between. CDR3: CASSEVGRDYEQYF. The DNA of the CDR3 is TGTGCCAGCAGCGAAGTGGGCAGGGACTACGAGCAGTACTTC.

The chain is built from TRBV2 and TRBJ2-5; 7 bases map to TRBD1. CDR1 SNHLY and CDR2 FYNNEI come from the germline V gene. The CDR3 contains 14 residues. Losses at the gene ends were 5 bases for V and 5 bases for J; bases not matched to a gene: 8. Here the CDR3 DNA reads TGTGCCAGCAGTCCCACCGGGACAGTGGAGACCCAGTACTTC. This encodes CASSPTGTVETQYF.

The chain couples TRBV19 to TRBJ1-2, with D possibly TRBD1 on 5 matching bases. The germline V gene has CDR1 LNHDA and CDR2 SQIVND (reference sequence). CDR3 length equals 17 residues. V dropped 5 bases and J dropped 0 bases, with 19 bases sitting between them. The CDR3 region has the DNA TGTGCCAGTAGTCTTATTGGGACTCAGGGAGCTAACTATGGCTACACCTTC. Its translation is CASSLIGTQGANYGYTF.